Presented here are 19 T cell receptor beta chains from one specimen sequenced in a study of cytomegalovirus exposure and HLA in healthy donors. TCRdb's copy holds only in-frame clones and misses some; the assay was immunoSEQ multiplex PCR. Of about 130,000 clones detected, 80% to 90% appear once; the ten largest clones hold roughly 6.7%. The specimen was PBMCs. These TCRs come from a woman aged 30 to 39 in good health and CMV-seropositive.

This chain links TRBV27 with TRBJ1-6; no clear D. Per the germline V gene, CDR1 is MNHEY and CDR2 is SMNVEV (reference sequence). V lost 0 bases, J lost 12 bases, and 6 bases lay in between. The CDR3 is made up of 12 amino acids. CDR3 nucleotides: TGTGCCAGCAGTTTATCTCGGGGACCCCTCCACTTT. Its translation is CASSLSRGPLHF.

V gene TRBV6-1 combines with J gene TRBJ2-7, with a possible D match to TRBD1 (6 bases). Trimming took off 6 bases at V and 2 bases at J, with 17 bases between the two ends. CDR3 length equals 15 residues. Germline CDR1 and CDR2: MNHNS and SASEGT. CDR3 sequence reads: CASRGGQLLAYEQYF. The CDR3 DNA sequence: TGTGCCAGCAGAGGCGGACAGCTACTTGCCTACGAGCAGTACTTC.

The CDR3 protein is CASSPLAHRDSQETQYF. The DNA of the CDR3 is TGTGCCAGCAGTCCCCTAGCCCACCGGGATTCCCAAGAGACCCAGTACTTC. The chain carries TRBV28 and TRBJ2-5; a weak D match, TRBD2 (5 bases). Trimming stripped 5 bases from V and 1 base from J, with 20 bases between. Germline V gene sequence: CDR1 MDHEN, CDR2 SYDVKM. There are 17 residues in the CDR3.

This chain connects TRBV11-2 to TRBJ2-7, with D possibly matching TRBD2 (6 bases). V gave up 5 bases and J gave up 5 bases, with 25 bases separating them. There are 17 residues in the CDR3. Germline V gives CDR1 SGHAT, CDR2 FQNNGV. The CDR3 is CASSTTNIGGWANEQYF. The CDR3 DNA reads as TGTGCCAGCAGCACTACCAACATTGGGGGGTGGGCCAACGAGCAGTACTTC. The complete variable domain, with remaining parts taken from reference TRBV11-2 and TRBJ2-7, reads EAGVAQSPRYKIIEKRQSVAFWCNPISGHATLYWYQQILGQGPKLLIQFQNNGVVDDSQLPKDRFSAERLKGVDSTLKIQPAKLEDSAVYLCASSTTNIGGWANEQYFGPGTRLTVT.

V usage is TRBV2 and J usage is TRBJ2-1; 8 bases line up with TRBD2. V lost 6 bases, J lost 0 bases, and 4 bases stayed unmatched. The CDR3 consists of 15 residues. Germline V gene data show CDR1 as SNHLY and CDR2 as FYNNEI. The CDR3, as DNA: TGTGCCAGCAGGGGAAGCGGGAGCTCCTACAATGAGCAGTTCTTC. It encodes CASRGSGSSYNEQFF.

This sequence joins TRBV28 and TRBJ1-2, with D tentatively TRBD1 (6 bases). Per germline, CDR1 MDHEN and CDR2 SYDVKM. Trimming took off 6 bases at V and 7 bases at J, with 18 bases between the two ends. This CDR3 comprises 14 residues. CDR3 DNA sequence: TGTGCCAGCAGAGAGACCCACGCGACAGGTGGCTACACCTTC. This codes for CASRETHATGGYTF.

The chain carries TRBV5-5 and TRBJ2-7; 8 positions match TRBD2. The CDR3 runs to 15 residues. The germline CDR1 and CDR2 sequences are SGHKS and YYEKEE (reference sequence). V lost 4 bases to trimming and J lost 0 bases; unmatched junction nucleotides: 6. The CDR3 loop reads CASSKASGLSYEQYF. The CDR3 DNA reads TGTGCCAGCAGCAAAGCTAGCGGGCTCTCCTACGAGCAGTACTTC.

This rearrangement joins TRBV6-5 to TRBJ1-1, with 7 nucleotides matching TRBD1. The CDR3 contains 15 residues. V was pared by 3 bases and J by 6 bases, with 10 bases of the junction left unmatched. Germline V lookup: CDR1 MNHEY, CDR2 SVGAGI. In DNA, the CDR3 is TGTGCCAGCAGTTATTCCAGGACAGGACCGCCTGAAGCTTTCTTT. This translates into CASSYSRTGPPEAFF.

The chain links TRBV5-1 to TRBJ2-1; 12 nucleotides match TRBD2. The CDR3 covers 15 residues. Looked up from germline, CDR1 is SGHRS and CDR2 is YFSETQ. J lost 5 bases, V lost 7 bases, and 7 bases had no gene match. CDR3 in amino acids: CASHRTSGTNNEQFF. The CDR3 nucleotides are TGCGCCAGCCACCGGACTAGCGGGACGAACAATGAGCAGTTCTTC.

The V gene is TRBV11-2, the J gene TRBJ2-2; no firm D call. CDR1 is SGHAT, CDR2 FQNNGV, per germline. Trimming cost V 1 base and J 5 bases, with 5 bases left between them. The CDR3 covers 13 residues. This CDR3 is CASSLGTTGELFF. The CDR3 coding sequence is TGTGCCAGCAGCTTAGGTACTACCGGGGAGCTGTTTTTT.

The chain has TRBV28 and TRBJ1-2, with a possible D match to TRBD1 (6 bases). The CDR3 consists of 13 residues. CDR1 and CDR2 (germline): MDHEN, SYDVKM. V lost 2 bases, J lost 8 bases, and 12 bases lay in between. The CDR3 spells CASSLSGGQGYTF. The CDR3 coding sequence is TGTGCCAGCAGTTTAAGCGGGGGGCAAGGCTACACCTTC.

The chain joins TRBV6-1 to TRBJ1-4; D call uncertain. Germline V gene sequence: CDR1 MNHNS, CDR2 SASEGT. V lost 9 bases to trimming and J lost 7 bases, with 15 bases between them. There are 13 residues in the CDR3. In DNA form, the CDR3 reads TGTGCCAGTCATGACTTAATGGGTGAAAAACTGTTTTTT. Its translation: CASHDLMGEKLFF.

V gene TRBV15 combines with J gene TRBJ1-2, with 7 bases lining up with TRBD1. The germline V gene encodes CDR1 LNHNV and CDR2 YYDKDF (reference sequence). After removal of 1 base from V and 7 bases from J, the junction contained 3 bases not matched to a gene. This CDR3 spans 13 amino acids. The CDR3 loop is CATSRGAGGGYTF. The CDR3 bases are TGTGCCACCAGCAGAGGGGCAGGGGGTGGCTACACCTTC.

V gene TRBV2 combines with J gene TRBJ1-3, with 7 positions matching TRBD1. The V gene end was trimmed by 5 bases and the J gene end by 4 bases; junction bases not matched to a gene: 5. The CDR3 is 14 amino acids. In germline, CDR1 is SNHLY, CDR2 FYNNEI. The CDR3 spells CASSPTGLGNTIYF. CDR3 bases: TGTGCCAGCAGTCCGACAGGGCTAGGAAACACCATATATTTT. The full variable domain, completed using reference TRBV2 and TRBJ1-3, is EPEVTQTPSHQVTQMGQEVILRCVPISNHLYFYWYRQILGQKVEFLVSFYNNEISEKSEIFDDQFSVERPDGSNFTLKIRSTKLEDSAMYFCASSPTGLGNTIYFGEGSWLTVV.

The chain is built from TRBV5-1 and TRBJ2-1; the match to TRBD2 covers 12 bases. Trimming cost V 3 bases and J 5 bases; bases outside gene matches: 6. Germline V CDR1 and CDR2: SGHRS, YFSETQ. The length of the CDR3 is 16 residues. The CDR3 sequence: CASSSRTSGTNNEQFF. The CDR3 DNA sequence: TGCGCCAGCAGCTCCCGGACTAGCGGGACTAACAATGAGCAGTTCTTC.

This clone was seen a few times. The chain has TRBV28 and TRBJ2-7, with 7 nucleotides matching TRBD1. CDR1 is MDHEN, CDR2 SYDVKM, per germline. The V gene end was trimmed by 6 bases and the J gene end by 1 base; junction bases not matched to a gene: 6. The CDR3 length is 14 residues. CDR3: CASSTDRESYEQYF. CDR3 sequence (DNA): TGTGCCAGCAGCACCGACAGGGAGTCCTACGAGCAGTACTTC.

The CDR3 spells CASSPGTSGPTDTQYF. The DNA for the CDR3 is TGCGCCAGCAGCCCCGGGACTAGCGGGCCCACAGATACGCAGTATTTT. This chain uses TRBV5-1 with TRBJ2-3; TRBD2 matches at 12 bases. Germline V CDR1 and CDR2: SGHRS, YFSETQ. The CDR3 has 16 amino acids. The J segment lost 2 bases and the V segment lost 4 bases, leaving 5 bases of the junction unmatched.

The rearrangement joins TRBV18 to TRBJ1-5, with 8 bases matching TRBD1. Losses at the gene ends were 4 bases for V and 4 bases for J; bases not matched to a gene: 6. The CDR3 extends over 15 amino acids. Germline V gene lookup returns CDR1 KGHSH and CDR2 LQKENI. The CDR3 spells CASSRAGTGNQPQHF. The CDR3 DNA reads as TGTGCCAGCTCACGGGCCGGGACAGGTAATCAGCCCCAGCATTTT.

J is TRBJ1-2 and V is TRBV28, with TRBD1 matching 9 bases. V lost 6 bases to trimming and J lost 4 bases; unmatched junction nucleotides: 12. This CDR3 has 16 residues. Per germline, CDR1 MDHEN and CDR2 SYDVKM. CDR3 protein: CASSPIGTGRFYGYTF. Written as DNA, the CDR3 is TGTGCCAGCAGCCCGATCGGGACAGGGCGTTTCTATGGCTACACCTTC.